Listed below are T cell receptor beta chains from one sample, sequenced in a study of response to subunit inactivated influenza vaccine. MiXCR was run by TCRdb on the RT-PCR reads, yielding one entry per CDR3 protein. The sample contains about 540,000 distinct CDR3 sequences, approximately 14% of which appear only once. Sequenced material: PBMCs from blood, taken 11 to 12 days after vaccination. Receptors were obtained from a man aged 45-60 years who received an inactivated influenza vaccine. The conserved cysteine and the conserved F or W are not part of the CDR3 here.

v_call	j_call	cdr3_aa
TRBV20-1	TRBJ2-5	SARDYRDGLQETQY
TRBV20-1	TRBJ2-1	SASRTSGKNEQF
TRBV4-1	TRBJ2-7	ASSQLAGGSSYEQY
TRBV7-2	TRBJ2-4	ASGLVSRASNIQY
TRBV6-1	TRBJ1-5	ASRADRGSNQPQH
TRBV11-3	TRBJ2-1	ASSSPFSSYNEQF
TRBV12-3/TRBV12-4	TRBJ2-1	ASSSEGGEQF
TRBV7-2	TRBJ2-7	ASSLYGRNSYEQY
TRBV4-1	TRBJ1-5	ASSQPGPHQPQH
TRBV2	TRBJ2-2	ASIAQATGRGGELF
TRBV24-1	TRBJ2-1	ATSDGVSSYNEQF
TRBV27	TRBJ2-7	ASSPWRGGFYEQY
TRBV20-1	TRBJ2-3	SVTGLAGWEGTQY
TRBV4-1	TRBJ2-5	ASMGGGETQY
TRBV4-3	TRBJ2-2	ASSQGRLAGELF
TRBV30	TRBJ2-2	AWGLAGGAAGELF
TRBV5-1	TRBJ1-5	ASSGDRGRVNQPQH
TRBV15	TRBJ1-2	ATSPGPSGYT
TRBV5-1	TRBJ1-1	ASSSTQGAEAF
TRBV16	TRBJ2-1	ASSQSHWNEQF
TRBV6-1	TRBJ2-1	ASSRGTSSYNEQF
TRBV9	TRBJ2-3	ASSPAPTRGTSDTQY
TRBV7-2	TRBJ2-2	ASSLDASTGELF
TRBV29-1	TRBJ2-6	SVEEETQGSTHYISGANVLT